This is a list of T cell receptor beta chains from one sample in a study of CD8 T cells in ankylosing spondylitis. TCRdb ran MiXCR on the 5' RACE reads and lists one entry per CDR3 protein. The data show about 540,000 distinct CDR3 sequences, roughly an eighth seen once. The sequencing input was blood, either unsorted or a sorted T cell fraction (not recorded which). The origin of the receptors is a male donor with ankylosing spondylitis. The CDR3 runs from the conserved cysteine through the conserved F or W.

v_call	cdr3_aa
TRBV9	CASSVEDYEDNEQFF
TRBV29-1	CSVEGLAGDADTQYF
TRBV20-1	CSAIGTGDFYEQYF
TRBV27	CASRTDRNNSPLHF
TRBV15	CATSRVRNSYNEQFF
TRBV2	CASSYILSNQPQHF
TRBV2	CASSESGLAGGTDTQYF
TRBV2	CASLWREASTEQYF
TRBV20-1	CSARDLLRHRERGLADGKETQYF
TRBV6-2/TRBV6-3	CASSYWTGIYEQYF
TRBV4-2	CASSQDRELNEKLFF
TRBV4-1	CASSQEGGGRSNQPQHF
TRBV19	CASTDRLNTEAFF
TRBV14	CASSPGTEQFF
TRBV29-1	CSGRGQLNTEAFF
TRBV25-1	CASSEFRAGANVLTF
TRBV10-1	CASSESTWSSGANVLTF
TRBV7-9	CASSLGGTSGRDFQYF
TRBV2	CASRDGSGANYGYTF
TRBV18	CASSPQGRLNTEAFF
TRBV7-8	CASSLAGGEVGYGYTF
TRBV12-3/TRBV12-4	CASSQASSGGDNEQFF
TRBV11-1	CASSTMSGGRASTDTQYF
TRBV2	CASSDIRVKTDTQYF
TRBV7-9	CASSSPTSPTNEKLFF
TRBV24-1	CATSDPLGSGVSTDTQYF
TRBV30	CAWGNRDREYF
TRBV12-3/TRBV12-4	CASSAHSGANVLTF
TRBV12-3/TRBV12-4	CASSLLQPARNIQYF
TRBV12-3/TRBV12-4	CASSLDPRLSNQPQHF
TRBV3-1	CASSPSRGFQETQYF
TRBV29-1	CSVPLAGDEQFF
TRBV19	CASSISLNQPQHF
TRBV7-2	CASSPPGQGSSYEQYF
TRBV11-2	CASSSWYEQYF
TRBV20-1	CSARDGGRAVETQYF
TRBV20-1	CSARPDTGELFF
TRBV25-1	CASTRAGGANTGELFF
TRBV7-2	CASSLEGGQGQFF